Below, 26 T cell receptor beta chains from the same sample are listed, as sequenced in a study of blood T cells in healthy people across ages. The second PCR ran roughly 7 to 12 cycles with a sample-barcoded 5' primer and J-beta primers. TCRdb itself ran the 5' RACE reads through MiXCR, one entry per CDR3 protein. This table holds around 690,000 distinct CDR3 sequences, around three fifths found once. Sequencing input: blood. The receptors were sampled from a man aged 60-69 years in good health.

The chain links TRBV20-1 to TRBJ1-1; D is uncertain. Between the trimmed V and J ends, which lost 2 bases and 4 bases, there was a span of 8 bases. CDR3 length equals 12 residues. Germline CDR1 is DFQATT and CDR2 is SNEGSKA (reference sequence). The CDR3 loop reads CSARWGFTEAFF. Written as DNA, the CDR3 is TGCAGTGCTAGATGGGGTTTCACTGAAGCTTTCTTT.

This chain joins TRBV7-8 and TRBJ2-5; D gene uncertain. Germline V CDR1 and CDR2: SGHVS, FQNEAQ. Trimming took 2 bases from V and 1 from J, leaving 8 bases between them. The CDR3 totals 14 residues. The CDR3 DNA sequence: TGTGCCAGCAGCTTATCAGTCGTCCAAGAGACCCAGTACTTC. Translation: CASSLSVVQETQYF. The entire variable domain, with the rest obtained from reference TRBV7-8 and TRBJ2-5, is as follows: GAGVSQSPRYKVAKRGQDVALRCDPISGHVSLFWYQQALGQGPEFLTYFQNEAQLDKSGLPSDRFFAERPEGSVSTLKIQRTQQEDSAVYLCASSLSVVQETQYFGPGTRLLVL.

The chain combines TRBV29-1 with TRBJ1-2; 7 nucleotides match TRBD1. The CDR3 is 13 residues long. From germline, CDR1 is SQVTM and CDR2 ANQGSEA. The V segment lost 6 bases and the J segment 3 bases; nucleotides outside the gene matches: 7. The CDR3 region is CSVAEGGDYGYTF. The CDR3 DNA follows: TGCAGCGTCGCTGAAGGGGGCGACTATGGCTACACCTTC. The full variable domain, with the rest looked up from reference TRBV29-1 and TRBJ1-2, is SAVISQKPSRDICQRGTSLTIQCQVDSQVTMMFWYRQQPGQSLTLIATANQGSEATYESGFVIDKFPISRPNLTFSTLTVSNMSPEDSSIYLCSVAEGGDYGYTFGSGTRLTVV.

The rearrangement joins TRBV11-2 to TRBJ2-2, with TRBD1 matching 7 bases. V gave up 1 base and J gave up 13 bases; unmatched junction bases: 6. The CDR3 is 13 residues long. The germline CDR1 and CDR2 sequences are SGHAT and FQNNGV. The CDR3 protein is CASSLGQGRGLFF. CDR3 coding DNA: TGTGCCAGCAGCTTAGGACAGGGTCGGGGGCTGTTTTTT.

The gene calls are TRBV7-9 and TRBJ1-2; D not resolved. The germline gives CDR1 SEHNR, CDR2 FQNEAQ (reference sequence). The germline V and J ends were trimmed by 3 bases and 4 bases, with 15 bases remaining between them. There are 15 residues in the CDR3. The CDR3: CASSFGQRASYGYTF. The CDR3 nucleotides are TGTGCCAGCAGCTTTGGTCAGCGAGCTAGCTATGGCTACACCTTC.

The rearrangement uses TRBV7-8 and TRBJ2-3; D is possibly TRBD1 (5 bases). Germline V gene sequence: CDR1 SGHVS, CDR2 FQNEAQ. Trimming shortened V by 5 bases and J by 2 bases, and 14 bases separated the two germline ends. There are 15 residues in the CDR3. The CDR3, as DNA: TGTGCCAGCAGCCTGCAGGGTTTCCCCACAGATACGCAGTATTTT. Translation gives CASSLQGFPTDTQYF.

In its sample, this clonotype was seen a few times. This chain joins TRBV15 and TRBJ2-3, with no clear D. The CDR3 has 14 amino acids. Trimming shortened V by 4 bases and J by 6 bases, and 14 bases separated the two germline ends. In germline, CDR1 is LNHNV, CDR2 YYDKDF (reference sequence). CDR3 DNA: TGTGCCACCAGCAACCGGAACCCTGCGGATACGCAGTATTTT. Protein sequence: CATSNRNPADTQYF.

The rearrangement uses TRBV29-1 and TRBJ2-6, with a weak D call TRBD2 (6 bases). V lost 3 bases and J lost 2, with 14 bases in between. This CDR3 comprises 16 residues. The V gene's germline CDR1 is SQVTM and CDR2 ANQGSEA. The CDR3 DNA reads TGCAGCGTTGACCCCCCCGGCGGGACTGGGGCCAACGTCCTGACTTTC. Encoded protein: CSVDPPGGTGANVLTF.

This clonotype showed up just a few times. V is TRBV14 and J is TRBJ1-1; 7 bases map to TRBD1. The length of the CDR3 is 13 residues. CDR1 and CDR2 (germline): SGHDN, FVKESK. The J segment lost 6 bases and the V segment lost 4 bases, leaving 5 bases of the junction unmatched. The CDR3 region is CASSPGGRAEAFF. As DNA, the CDR3 is TGTGCCAGCAGCCCAGGGGGTAGGGCTGAAGCTTTCTTT. The whole variable domain, filled in from reference TRBV14 and TRBJ1-1, reads EAGVTQFPSHSVIEKGQTVTLRCDPISGHDNLYWYRRVMGKEIKFLLHFVKESKQDESGMPNNRFLAERTGGTYSTLKVQPAELEDSGVYFCASSPGGRAEAFFGQGTRLTVV.

The chain links TRBV28 to TRBJ1-2; D is unclear. This CDR3 comprises 14 residues. Germline CDR1 is MDHEN and CDR2 is SYDVKM. The V and J ends lost 2 bases and 5 bases respectively, with 12 bases between them. The DNA of the CDR3 is TGTGCCAGCAGTTTAGTATCTGGTTGGTATGGCTACACCTTC. This gives the protein CASSLVSGWYGYTF.

The chain recombines TRBV7-9 with TRBJ2-5, with no clear D. The germline V gene encodes CDR1 SEHNR and CDR2 FQNEAQ (reference sequence). The length of the CDR3 is 14 residues. The V and J ends lost 2 bases and 9 bases respectively, with 16 bases between them. CDR3 bases: TGTGCCAGCAGCTTAAGGGCAGCCCAAGAAGCCCAGTACTTC. Its translation is CASSLRAAQEAQYF. Full variable domain (missing parts from reference TRBV7-9 and TRBJ2-5): DTGVSQNPRHKITKRGQNVTFRCDPISEHNRLYWYRQTLGQGPEFLTYFQNEAQLEKSRLLSDRFSAERPKGSFSTLEIQRTEQGDSAMYLCASSLRAAQEAQYFGPGTRLLVL.

The V gene is TRBV12-3 or TRBV12-4, the J gene TRBJ1-2; TRBD1 matches at 9 bases. J gave up 5 bases and V 5 bases, and 6 bases lay outside the gene matches. The CDR3 contains 14 residues. In DNA form, the CDR3 reads TGTGCCAGCAGTAAAGGGACAGGGTTGTATGGCTACACCTTC. Its translation: CASSKGTGLYGYTF.

The V call is TRBV7-2, the J call TRBJ2-1, with TRBD1 as a possible D gene (5 bases). V lost 5 bases to trimming and J lost 0 bases, with 17 bases between them. In germline, CDR1 is SGHTA, CDR2 FQGNSA. The CDR3 runs to 17 residues. The CDR3 reads CASSPQVGRSSYNEQFF. In nucleotides, the CDR3 is TGTGCCAGCAGCCCCCAGGTGGGGCGAAGCTCCTACAATGAGCAGTTCTTC.

This clonotype has only a few counts. The genes are TRBV20-1 and TRBJ2-4, with D perhaps matching TRBD2 (6 bases). CDR3 length: 17 residues. Trimming took off 1 base at V and 0 bases at J, with 16 bases between the two ends. Germline values: CDR1 DFQATT, CDR2 SNEGSKA (reference sequence). The CDR3 DNA reads as TGCAGTGCTAGAGTCCTTCGCGGGACCTCAGCCAAAAACATTCAGTACTTC. This sequence encodes CSARVLRGTSAKNIQYF.

This clonotype came up a few times. The chain recombines TRBV10-3 with TRBJ2-7; 15 positions match TRBD2. The CDR3 covers 15 residues. V lost 4 bases, J lost 7 bases, and 5 bases stayed unmatched. The germline CDR1 and CDR2 sequences are ENHRY and SYGVKD. The CDR3 spells CAISGTSGGAKEQYF. CDR3 nucleotides: TGTGCCATCAGTGGGACTAGCGGGGGGGCGAAAGAGCAGTACTTC.

J is TRBJ1-2 and V is TRBV16; no reliable D call. Germline V gene sequence: CDR1 KGHSY, CDR2 FQNENV. The V end lost 0 bases, the J end lost 6 bases, and 8 bases lay between the germline ends. The length of the CDR3 is 13 residues. CDR3 region: CASSQSTTNGYTF. CDR3 DNA sequence: TGTGCCAGCAGCCAATCTACGACGAATGGCTACACCTTC.

The rearrangement links TRBV29-1 to TRBJ2-2; D is perhaps TRBD1 (5 bases). V lost 6 bases and J lost 0, with 11 bases in between. There are 14 residues in the CDR3. The germline CDR1 and CDR2 sequences are SQVTM and ANQGSEA. The CDR3 coding sequence is TGCAGCGTGCTCAGGGATTCGAACACCGGGGAGCTGTTTTTT. Protein: CSVLRDSNTGELFF.

The chain combines TRBV5-1 with TRBJ2-5, with D perhaps matching TRBD1 or TRBD2 (5 bases each). V was trimmed by 7 bases and J by 4 bases, leaving 20 bases between them. The CDR3 runs 15 residues. The V gene's germline CDR1 is SGHRS and CDR2 YFSETQ. CDR3 sequence (DNA): TGCGCCAGCGGCCTTAGGACCTCCGGGGCAGAGACCCAGTACTTC. Its protein product is CASGLRTSGAETQYF.

The rearrangement uses TRBV29-1 and TRBJ2-3; maybe TRBD1 (6 bases). Trimming removed 4 bases at V and 2 bases at J, with 7 bases between. This CDR3 contains 12 residues. Per the germline V gene, CDR1 is SQVTM and CDR2 is ANQGSEA. CDR3 sequence reads: CSVGQATDTQYF. For the CDR3, the DNA is TGCAGCGTTGGACAGGCCACAGATACGCAGTATTTT.

The genes are TRBV5-5 and TRBJ1-2; 7 bases fit TRBD1. Germline V gene data show CDR1 as SGHKS and CDR2 as YYEKEE (reference sequence). CDR3 length: 14 residues. V trimming: 1 base; J trimming: 4 bases; junction bases outside the gene matches: 4. The CDR3 DNA sequence: TGTGCCAGCAGCTTGTGGACAGGTAGCTATGGCTACACCTTC. Translation: CASSLWTGSYGYTF.

This sequence joins TRBV20-1 and TRBJ1-2, with TRBD1 matching 8 bases. This CDR3 has 14 amino acids. The ends lost 6 bases at V and 3 bases at J; junction bases unmatched: 9. Looked up from germline, CDR1 is DFQATT and CDR2 is SNEGSKA (reference sequence). The CDR3 loop reads CSAKPGTGDYGYTF. In nucleotides, the CDR3 is TGCAGTGCAAAGCCCGGGACAGGAGACTATGGCTACACCTTC.

The chain employs TRBV25-1 and TRBJ1-2; perhaps TRBD1 as D (5 bases). The germline gives CDR1 MGHDK, CDR2 SYGVNS. The V end lost 3 bases, the J end lost 6 bases, and 14 bases lay between the germline ends. The length of the CDR3 is 14 residues. CDR3 nucleotides: TGTGCCAGCAGTGATCTCCGGCAGGGTCATGGCTACACCTTC. This translates into CASSDLRQGHGYTF.

The rearrangement links TRBV10-3 to TRBJ1-6, with D unclear. Per the germline V gene, CDR1 is ENHRY and CDR2 is SYGVKD. This CDR3 has 17 amino acids. The V end lost 0 bases, the J end lost 0 bases, and 9 bases lay between the germline ends. The CDR3 spells CAISESHESSYNSPLHF. In nucleotides, the CDR3 is TGTGCCATCAGTGAGTCCCATGAAAGCTCCTATAATTCACCCCTCCACTTT.

This sequence joins TRBV7-9 and TRBJ1-2, with a possible D match to TRBD1 (5 bases). This CDR3 contains 16 residues. V lost 10 bases and J lost 0, with 21 bases in between. Germline-derived CDR1 and CDR2 are SEHNR and FQNEAQ (reference sequence). The CDR3 bases are TGTGCCACCAACCCTGGGTCAGGGCCAGCTAACTATGGCTACACCTTC. Residues: CATNPGSGPANYGYTF.

The rearrangement uses TRBV7-8 and TRBJ2-5; D is possibly TRBD1 (5 bases). CDR3 length equals 15 residues. The V gene lost 1 base and the J gene lost 1 base, with 10 bases spanning the gap. The germline V gene has CDR1 SGHVS and CDR2 FQNEAQ. As DNA, the CDR3 is TGTGCCAGCAGCTTAGGCGACAGACCCCAAGAGACCCAGTACTTC. As protein: CASSLGDRPQETQYF. Combining the CDR3 with reference TRBV7-8 and TRBJ2-5 gives the whole variable domain GAGVSQSPRYKVAKRGQDVALRCDPISGHVSLFWYQQALGQGPEFLTYFQNEAQLDKSGLPSDRFFAERPEGSVSTLKIQRTQQEDSAVYLCASSLGDRPQETQYFGPGTRLLVL.

V gene TRBV20-1 combines with J gene TRBJ2-1, with D uncertain. CDR1 DFQATT and CDR2 SNEGSKA come from the germline V gene (reference sequence). The CDR3 extends over 13 amino acids. Deletions cut 4 bases from V and 4 bases from J, with 11 bases between. The CDR3 reads CSAISPLYNEQFF. The DNA of the CDR3 is TGCAGTGCTATCTCTCCGTTGTACAATGAGCAGTTCTTC.